The 15 T cell receptor beta chains below all came from one sample that was sequenced in a study of blood T cell repertoires in COVID-19. Clones were read by immunoSEQ multiplex PCR, and TCRdb kept only the in-frame ones, dropping some. The table has approximately 230,000 clones, about 88% seen once; the top ten hold 2.1%. The sequenced sample was peripheral blood. These receptor sequences come from a woman between 40 and 55 years old who had recovered from COVID-19.

This rearrangement joins TRBV6-2 or TRBV6-3 to TRBJ2-1; 7 bases are shared with TRBD1. Trimming took 6 bases from V and 9 from J; bases not matched to a gene: 11. This CDR3 is 14 amino acids long. Germline loops: CDR1 MNHEY, CDR2 SVGEGT. This CDR3 reads CASSPGTERGEQFF. The CDR3 coding sequence is TGTGCCAGCAGCCCGGGGACAGAACGGGGTGAGCAGTTCTTC.

The chain is built from TRBV9 and TRBJ1-5; the D gene is possibly TRBD1 (6 bases). Trimming took off 2 bases at V and 3 bases at J, with 12 bases between the two ends. The CDR3 extends over 15 amino acids. Looked up from germline, CDR1 is SGDLS and CDR2 is YYNGEE. The CDR3 is CASSVRDKPNQPQHF. In DNA form, the CDR3 reads TGTGCCAGCAGCGTCCGGGACAAACCCAATCAGCCCCAGCATTTT.

The table lists this clone with a few counts. The chain recombines TRBV19 with TRBJ2-1; maybe TRBD2 (6 bases). Germline CDR1 and CDR2: LNHDA and SQIVND (reference sequence). The CDR3 loop spans 15 amino acids. Trimming shortened V by 1 base and J by 1 base, and 8 bases separated the two germline ends. CDR3 sequence (DNA): TGTGCCAGTAGTATAGTACGGGGGTCCTACAATGAGCAGTTCTTC. Translated, it gives CASSIVRGSYNEQFF.

The V gene is TRBV21-1, the J gene TRBJ2-1; TRBD1, the table's D call, lacks a check against the DNA. TRBV21-1 is listed as a pseudogene. This CDR3 is 19 amino acids long. This CDR3 is CASSKEGHWDGPQLNEQFF. The CDR3 nucleotides read TGTGCCAGCAGCAAAGAGGGACACTGGGATGGCCCACAACTCAATGAGCAGTTCTTC.

The chain employs TRBV7-2 and TRBJ2-1, with a possible D match to TRBD2 (7 bases). Germline V gene sequence: CDR1 SGHTA, CDR2 FQGNSA. Between the trimmed V and J ends, which lost 4 bases and 4 bases, there was a span of 17 bases. The CDR3 sequence is 16 residues long. As DNA, the CDR3 is TGTGCCAGCAGCTGGGCCCCGGAGGGGGGGTACAATGAGCAGTTCTTC. Its translation: CASSWAPEGGYNEQFF.

This sequence joins TRBV12-3 or TRBV12-4 and TRBJ1-5, with D hard to call. The CDR3 is 13 residues long. V gave up 5 bases and J gave up 6 bases, with 11 bases separating them. CDR3 nucleotide sequence: TGTGCCAGCAGTGCGTCGGACTTTCAGCCCCAGCATTTT. Protein product: CASSASDFQPQHF.

The V gene is TRBV7-9, the J gene TRBJ2-1; 9 bases agree with TRBD1. Germline trimming cut 5 bases from V and 5 bases from J; bases unmatched to any gene: 10. Germline V CDR1 and CDR2: SEHNR, FQNEAQ (reference sequence). The CDR3 loop spans 16 amino acids. CDR3 sequence (DNA): TGTGCCAGCAGCATTAGAAGGGACAGGGTTAACAATGAGCAGTTCTTC. Its protein is CASSIRRDRVNNEQFF.

The chain is built from TRBV7-9 and TRBJ2-1; TRBD2 might be the D (6 bases). Germline CDR1 and CDR2: SEHNR and FQNEAQ (reference sequence). The CDR3 is 14 amino acids. The V gene lost 2 bases and the J gene lost 9 bases, with 14 bases spanning the gap. Here the CDR3 reads CASSLSSGWGEQFF. CDR3 nucleotide sequence: TGTGCCAGCAGCTTATCAAGCGGGTGGGGTGAGCAGTTCTTC.

The gene calls are TRBV29-1 and TRBJ1-2, with TRBD1 as a possible D gene (6 bases). Trimming took 1 base from V and 3 from J, leaving 12 bases between them. This CDR3 is built from 14 residues. Germline CDR1 reads SQVTM; CDR2 reads ANQGSEA. CDR3 sequence (DNA): TGCAGCGTTGAAGCTAGGGGGTCAGACTATGGCTACACCTTC. Its protein product is CSVEARGSDYGYTF.

The chain uses TRBV10-3 and TRBJ2-1; 8 bases fit TRBD1. CDR3 length: 16 amino acids. CDR1 ENHRY and CDR2 SYGVKD come from the germline V gene. Trimming at V came to 3 bases and at J to 4 bases, leaving 8 bases not matched to a gene. Here the CDR3 DNA reads TGTGCCATCAGTGATACCGGACAGGGACGGTACAATGAGCAGTTCTTC. Its protein product is CAISDTGQGRYNEQFF.

V gene TRBV24-1 combines with J gene TRBJ1-5, with D maybe TRBD1 (5 bases). Germline V gene sequence: CDR1 KGHDR, CDR2 SFDVKD. V shed 8 bases and J shed 0 bases, with 16 bases lying between them. This CDR3 is 16 amino acids long. CDR3 coding DNA: TGTGCCACCACGGCAGGGTCTTGGTATAGCAATCAGCCCCAGCATTTT. Protein sequence: CATTAGSWYSNQPQHF.

The chain has TRBV5-1 and TRBJ2-2, with 8 bases fitting TRBD2. The ends lost 5 bases at V and 4 bases at J; junction bases unmatched: 4. CDR1 is SGHRS, CDR2 YFSETQ, per germline. The CDR3 loop spans 14 amino acids. The CDR3 reads CASRSGGATGELFF. As DNA, the CDR3 is TGCGCCAGCAGATCCGGGGGGGCCACCGGGGAGCTGTTTTTT.

The rearrangement joins TRBV6-4 to TRBJ2-3, with TRBD2 as a possible D gene (6 bases). The CDR3 spans 17 residues. Trimming left V 5 bases short and J 2 bases short, with 20 bases between. Germline loops: CDR1 MRHNA, CDR2 SNTAGT. The CDR3 loop reads CASSKEAGRGLTDTQYF. In DNA, the CDR3 is TGTGCCAGCAGTAAGGAAGCAGGGCGGGGACTCACAGATACGCAGTATTTT.

The rearrangement links TRBV28 to TRBJ1-2; no definite D call. Per the germline V gene, CDR1 is MDHEN and CDR2 is SYDVKM. The CDR3 loop spans 14 amino acids. With 5 bases removed from V and 5 bases from J, the gap between germline ends came to 15 bases. The CDR3 DNA sequence: TGTGCCAGCAGTCCCCCCTTGACTGTTTATGGCTACACCTTC. Its protein product is CASSPPLTVYGYTF.

The chain uses TRBV7-3 and TRBJ2-3; D is uncertain. Germline CDR1 is SGHTA and CDR2 is FQGTGA. This CDR3 is built from 12 residues. The V end was cut by 2 bases, the J end by 8 bases, with 8 bases between. CDR3 in DNA: TGTGCCAGCAGCTTAGAGGCCGGTACGCAGTATTTT. As protein: CASSLEAGTQYF.